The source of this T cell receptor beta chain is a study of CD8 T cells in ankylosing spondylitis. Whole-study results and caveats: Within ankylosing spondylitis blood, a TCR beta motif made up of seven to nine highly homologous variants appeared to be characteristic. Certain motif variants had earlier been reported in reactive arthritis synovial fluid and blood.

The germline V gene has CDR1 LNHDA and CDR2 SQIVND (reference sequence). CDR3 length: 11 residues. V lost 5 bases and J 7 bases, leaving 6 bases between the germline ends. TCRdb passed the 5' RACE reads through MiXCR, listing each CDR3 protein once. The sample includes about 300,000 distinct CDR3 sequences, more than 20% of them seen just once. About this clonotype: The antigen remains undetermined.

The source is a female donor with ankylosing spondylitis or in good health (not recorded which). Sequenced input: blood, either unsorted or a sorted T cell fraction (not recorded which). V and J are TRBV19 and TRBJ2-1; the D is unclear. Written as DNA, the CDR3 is TGTGCCAGTAGTCAGTGGAATGAGCAGTTCTTC. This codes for CASSQWNEQFF.